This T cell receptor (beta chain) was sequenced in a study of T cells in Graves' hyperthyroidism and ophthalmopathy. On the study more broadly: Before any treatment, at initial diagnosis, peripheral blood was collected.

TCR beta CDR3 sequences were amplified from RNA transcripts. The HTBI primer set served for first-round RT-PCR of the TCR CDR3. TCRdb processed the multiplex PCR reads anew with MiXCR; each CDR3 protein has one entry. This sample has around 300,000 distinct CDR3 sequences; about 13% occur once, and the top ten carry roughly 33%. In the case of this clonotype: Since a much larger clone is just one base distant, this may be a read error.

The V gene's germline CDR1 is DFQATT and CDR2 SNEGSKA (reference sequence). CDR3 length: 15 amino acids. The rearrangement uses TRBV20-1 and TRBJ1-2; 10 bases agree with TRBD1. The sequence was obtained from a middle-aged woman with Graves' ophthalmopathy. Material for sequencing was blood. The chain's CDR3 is CSSRRGGQGRNGYTF. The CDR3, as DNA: TGCAGTTCTAGAAGAGGGGGACAGGGGAGGAATGGCTACACCTTC.